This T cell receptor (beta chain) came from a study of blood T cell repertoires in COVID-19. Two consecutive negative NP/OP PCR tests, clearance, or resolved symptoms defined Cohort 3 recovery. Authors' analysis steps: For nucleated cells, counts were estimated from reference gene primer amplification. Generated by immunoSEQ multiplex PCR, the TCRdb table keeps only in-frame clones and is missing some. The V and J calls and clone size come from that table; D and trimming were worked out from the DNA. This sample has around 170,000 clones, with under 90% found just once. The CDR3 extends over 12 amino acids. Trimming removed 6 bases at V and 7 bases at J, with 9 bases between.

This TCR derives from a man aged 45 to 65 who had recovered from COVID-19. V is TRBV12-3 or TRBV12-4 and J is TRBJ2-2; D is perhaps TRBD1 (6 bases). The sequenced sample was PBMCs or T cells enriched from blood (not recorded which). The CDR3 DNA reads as TGTGCCAGCAGCCTCAGGGGCGGGGAGCTGTTTTTT. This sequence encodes CASSLRGGELFF.